This TCR beta chain was captured in a study of cytomegalovirus exposure and HLA in healthy donors. With respect to this clone: Antigen: not known.

The CDR3 has 13 amino acids. The germline V gene encodes CDR1 LNHDA and CDR2 SQIVND (reference sequence). V lost 1 base to trimming and J lost 4 bases, with 7 bases between them. Findings and caveats of the study: CMV serostatus alone was available as immune exposure information. Most subjects had HLA-A and HLA-B alleles reportedly predicted accurately by TCR beta sequences.

Researchers ran the PCR with 60 Vbeta and 13 Jbeta primers. This table comes from immunoSEQ multiplex PCR, and its TCRdb copy is limited to in-frame clones, with some not included. The data contain 90,000 to 140,000 clones, approximately 70% of them singletons. This sequence was found in a man aged 25-45 years in good health and CMV-seronegative. The material sequenced was PBMCs. The rearrangement joins TRBV19 to TRBJ1-2, with a possible D match to TRBD1 (5 bases). CDR3 loop: CASSIGQIYGYTF. The CDR3 bases are TGTGCCAGTAGTATAGGACAGATCTATGGCTACACCTTC. The variable domain in full, completed from reference TRBV19 and TRBJ1-2, reads DGGITQSPKYLFRKEGQNVTLSCEQNLNHDAMYWYRQDPGQGLRLIYYSQIVNDFQKGDIAEGYSVSREKKESFPLTVTSAQKNPTAFYLCASSIGQIYGYTFGSGTRLTVV.